Listed below are T cell receptor beta chains from one sample, sequenced in a study of Ad26.COV2.S vaccination and SARS-CoV-2 variants. This table comes from immunoSEQ multiplex PCR, and its TCRdb copy is limited to in-frame clones, with some not included. The sample carries about 350,000 clones, about 87% recorded once. The source was peripheral blood, collected in a trial of Ad26.COV2.S vaccine versus placebo. These receptor sequences come from a person between 18 and 59 years old who received the Ad26.COV2.S COVID-19 vaccine or a placebo. Each CDR3 is given without its conserved first and last residue. A D gene is named only where the DNA matches it firmly. A row's size may be missing; if present it is once, few, many or a size class.

J gene	V gene	D gene	clone size	CDR3 protein
TRBJ1-2	TRBV5-4	-	-	ASSLSGNNYGYT
TRBJ2-1	TRBV11-2	-	-	ASSLGWGEDEQF
TRBJ1-5	TRBV5-4	-	-	ASSLYRPTGNQPQH
TRBJ1-2	TRBV12-3/TRBV12-4	-	-	ASSLAGTYGYT
TRBJ1-1	TRBV12-5	TRBD1	-	ASGPQGGNTEAF
TRBJ1-1	TRBV19	-	-	ASTLAGADTEAF
TRBJ1-1	TRBV14	TRBD1	-	ASSLRGQEEDTEAF
TRBJ2-5	TRBV6-6	-	-	ASSPTPETQY
TRBJ1-2	TRBV28	-	-	ASSGAWGYGYT
TRBJ2-2	TRBV2	TRBD1	-	ASSRTGRNTGELF
TRBJ2-7	TRBV6-5	TRBD2	-	ASRPPGGEQY
TRBJ2-7	TRBV9	-	-	ASSVEGGISHEQY
TRBJ1-2	TRBV7-2	-	-	ASSLGRSAVHYGYT
TRBJ1-6	TRBV19	TRBD1	-	ASSLNSRGAYNSPLH
TRBJ2-1	TRBV19	-	-	ASSPDWGNEQF
TRBJ1-1	TRBV6-2/TRBV6-3	-	-	ASSYRAQLFMNTEAF
TRBJ1-6	TRBV5-4	-	few	ASSLGVSPLH
TRBJ2-3	TRBV5-4	TRBD1	once	ASSLPGTGPRGGTDTQY
TRBJ2-5	TRBV5-1	TRBD1	-	ASSSLGTGQQETQY
TRBJ2-5	TRBV9	-	-	ASSPRQIQETQY
TRBJ2-3	TRBV23-1	TRBD1	-	ARMWDSLSTDTQY
TRBJ1-2	TRBV30	-	-	AWSVLGRGNYGYT
TRBJ2-2	TRBV2	-	-	ASSGGRANTGELF
TRBJ1-2	TRBV19	-	-	ASSIRVDENYGYT
TRBJ2-7	TRBV11-3	-	-	ASSLGGEGNEQY
TRBJ2-5	TRBV7-3	-	once	ATQFRGQETQY
TRBJ1-1	TRBV28	TRBD1	-	ASSPPTGLVEAF
TRBJ1-2	TRBV6-5	-	-	ASSRGRGYGYT
TRBJ1-1	TRBV7-8	-	-	ASSLTVSNTEAF
TRBJ1-1	TRBV20-1	-	-	SAIPYTEAF
TRBJ2-5	TRBV5-1	-	once	ASSLTQETQY
TRBJ2-1	TRBV3-1/TRBV3-2	TRBD1	-	ASSQGQGANEQF
TRBJ2-7	TRBV4-3	-	many	ASSQVPDSSYEQY
TRBJ2-6	TRBV7-3	-	-	ASSLGSGANVLT
TRBJ2-1	TRBV7-9	TRBD2	-	ASSTEGLAFGDYNEQF
TRBJ1-3	TRBV3-1/TRBV3-2	-	few	ASSLYGNTIY
TRBJ1-2	TRBV10-3	-	-	AISESTRAHNGYT
TRBJ2-7	TRBV7-9	-	-	ASTSRAYEQY
TRBJ1-4	TRBV30	-	-	AWSTSTEKLF
TRBJ1-5	TRBV7-6	TRBD1	-	ASSFGGRGDQPQH
TRBJ2-2	TRBV7-9	-	-	ASSLRTVANTGELF
TRBJ1-1	TRBV27	-	-	ASSSDLLPEAF
TRBJ2-4	TRBV18	-	-	ASSPPQGPSIFH
TRBJ2-7	TRBV29-1	TRBD1	-	SVELGGTGRYEQY
TRBJ1-2	TRBV6-4	-	once	ASSDQGSSGYT
TRBJ2-2	TRBV19	TRBD1	-	ASSIKGLQGTSKGTGELF
TRBJ2-5	TRBV28	TRBD1	-	ASSLWTGGQETQY
TRBJ1-1	TRBV6-2/TRBV6-3	-	-	ASSPSWNMNTEAF
TRBJ2-1	TRBV11-3	TRBD1	-	ASSLGTGGNEQF
TRBJ1-2	TRBV21-1	-	once	ASSNGNCYT
TRBJ1-2	TRBV21-1	-	-	ASSKALGSKGNYGYT
TRBJ2-2	TRBV19	TRBD2	-	ASSPGTVAGYFTGELF
TRBJ1-5	TRBV9	-	-	ASSVAGFGQPQH
TRBJ2-1	TRBV30	-	-	AWSRGYSYNEQF